Sequencing of this TCR beta chain was carried out in a study of blood T cell repertoires in COVID-19. As originally analysed: Nucleated cell counts were estimated from reference gene primer amplification. Profiled with immunoSEQ multiplex PCR; TCRdb holds only in-frame clones, not every one. D and trimming come from the DNA, and the V and J calls and clone size come from that table. The sample lists some 21,000 clones; 70% to 90% were seen once. What was sequenced was peripheral blood. The TCR originated in a woman aged 80 or over with active or convalescent COVID-19.

CDR3 protein: CASSLTRDNHSPLHF. CDR3 DNA sequence: TGTGCCAGCAGCTTAACCAGGGACAATCATTCACCCCTCCACTTT. This chain connects TRBV7-2 to TRBJ1-6; TRBD1 is a possible D gene (6 bases). This CDR3 spans 15 amino acids. From germline, CDR1 is SGHTA and CDR2 FQGNSA. Trimming cost V 2 bases and J 8 bases, with 13 bases left between them.